The source of this TCR beta chain is a study of blood T cell repertoires in COVID-19. The overall study: Material from acute and convalescent COVID-19 was sourced from the United States, Italy and Spain. T cells, B-cell-depleted T cells, or PBMCs provided the cDNA or gDNA that served as material.

The CDR3 covers 16 residues. Trimming shortened V by 3 bases and J by 0 bases, and 10 bases separated the two germline ends. The germline V gene encodes CDR1 SGDLS and CDR2 YYNGEE. Original processing methods: Amplifying reference gene primers gave estimates of nucleated cell counts. Generated by immunoSEQ multiplex PCR, the TCRdb table keeps only in-frame clones and is missing some. The DNA was the basis for D and trimming; V, J and clone size are from that table. This sample has 53,000 or so clones; 90% occur once, and the top ten carry over 3%. This chain connects TRBV9 to TRBJ2-6; D remains ambiguous. The sequenced sample was peripheral blood. The sequence came from a human donor in a cohort sampled during active COVID-19. The CDR3 coding sequence is TGTGCCAGCAGCGAGCCCCGAGCCTCTGGGGCCAACGTCCTGACTTTC. Amino acid sequence: CASSEPRASGANVLTF.